Listed below are T cell receptor beta chains from one sample, sequenced in a study of T cells after posttransplantation cyclophosphamide. Some clones are missing from TCRdb's copy, which holds only in-frame ones; the method was immunoSEQ multiplex PCR. The sample carries some 3,100 clones, approximately 89% recorded once. Sequenced here: PBMCs, sampled after allogeneic stem cell transplant with posttransplant cyclophosphamide. The receptors shown here come from a female patient aged 50-65 years who received an allogeneic stem cell transplant from an unrelated donor, was CMV-positive, and had acute and chronic GVHD. Some T cells here may be from the graft donor. CDR3s include the opening cysteine and the closing phenylalanine or tryptophan. A D gene is named only where the DNA matches it firmly. Part of the rows lack a size; the others show once, few, many or a class for expanded clones.

TRBV7-9	TRBJ1-3	.	.	TGTGCCAGCAGCACAGTTGAGGGAAATGGAAACACCATATATTTT	CASSTVEGNGNTIYF
TRBV7-9	TRBJ2-5	.	.	TGTGCCAGCAGCCACGCCTTCTCAGGTGACCAAGAGACCCAGTACTTC	CASSHAFSGDQETQYF
TRBV5-1	TRBJ1-2	.	.	TGCGCCAGCAGCACTGGGGGGGGGATAGAGAATGGCTACACCTTC	CASSTGGGIENGYTF
TRBV2	TRBJ2-1	once	.	TGTGCCAGCAAAGGGACTCCATCGGACAATGAGCAGTTCTTC	CASKGTPSDNEQFF
TRBV28	TRBJ2-7	.	.	TGTGCCAGCAGTTTCATGGCAGGTGTTTCCTACGAGCAGTACTTC	CASSFMAGVSYEQYF
TRBV2	TRBJ1-5	.	.	TGTGCCAGCAGTGAAATTCAGAGCAATCAGCCCCAGCATTTT	CASSEIQSNQPQHF
TRBV18	TRBJ2-6	.	TRBD1	TGTGCCAGCTCGCTAAGACAGGGGGCCTCCTATGGGGCCAACGTCCTGACTTTC	CASSLRQGASYGANVLTF
TRBV28	TRBJ2-6	.	TRBD2	TGTGCCAGCGAACCCGGGGGGATGGGGGCCAACGTCCTGACTTTC	CASEPGGMGANVLTF
TRBV10-3	TRBJ1-1	.	TRBD1	TGTGCCATCAGTGAGTTGAAGGGGGCTACTGAAGCTTTCTTT	CAISELKGATEAFF
TRBV5-1	TRBJ2-3	.	.	TGCGCCAGCAGCTTGGATGGTAGAAACACAGATACGCAGTATTTT	CASSLDGRNTDTQYF
TRBV7-2	TRBJ2-5	.	TRBD1	TGTGCCAGCAGCCCGGGACAGCAAGAGACCCAGTACTTC	CASSPGQQETQYF
TRBV7-2	TRBJ1-1	.	.	TGTGCCAGCAGCTTATCGTTGAACACTGAAGCTTTCTTT	CASSLSLNTEAFF
TRBV27	TRBJ1-2	.	TRBD1	TGTGCCAGCAGTTTAAGCCGGACAGGCAAGTACACCTTC	CASSLSRTGKYTF
TRBV4-1	TRBJ2-5	.	.	TGCGCCAGCAGCCAAAACCTAGTAGAGACCCAGTACTTC	CASSQNLVETQYF
TRBV28	TRBJ1-5	.	.	TGTGCCAGCAGCCCTAGTGGGGCCAATCAGCCCCAGCATTTT	CASSPSGANQPQHF
TRBV19	TRBJ2-1	.	TRBD1	TGTGCCAGTAGTAACACACAGGGGGCGGTTGAGCAGTTCTTC	CASSNTQGAVEQFF
TRBV4-1	TRBJ2-2	.	TRBD2	TGCGCCAGCAGCCATTATATAATAGCGGGAGGTATGGACACCGGGGAGCTGTTTTTT	CASSHYIIAGGMDTGELFF
TRBV9	TRBJ2-3	.	.	TGTGCCAGCAGTAGGGGGGACAGAGTTTTAGATACGCAGTATTTT	CASSRGDRVLDTQYF